This T cell receptor (beta chain) was sequenced during a study of T-cell memory formation after mild COVID-19. Regarding the study as a whole: Clones that shrank (day 15 to 85) were balanced CD4/CD8, whereas later expanders leaned CD4+.

Germline V lookup: CDR1 SGDLS, CDR2 YYNGEE. There are 16 residues in the CDR3. Trimming stripped 2 bases from V and 1 base from J, with 15 bases between. MiXCR, applied by TCRdb to the 5' RACE reads, yields one record per CDR3 protein. The sample lists about 540,000 distinct CDR3 sequences, about a fifth occurring once. This clonotype was counted only a few times. Its antigen is unknown. The specimen sequenced was PBMCs or a T cell subset sorted from them (not recorded which). V and J are TRBV9 and TRBJ1-1; D gene unclear. The receptor comes from an adult woman who had mild COVID-19 (a few samples of this study predate the infection). Cell type and time point are not known. The chain's CDR3 is CASSVLPTVSNTEAFF. The CDR3 DNA reads TGTGCCAGCAGCGTTCTGCCTACCGTTTCGAACACTGAAGCTTTCTTT.